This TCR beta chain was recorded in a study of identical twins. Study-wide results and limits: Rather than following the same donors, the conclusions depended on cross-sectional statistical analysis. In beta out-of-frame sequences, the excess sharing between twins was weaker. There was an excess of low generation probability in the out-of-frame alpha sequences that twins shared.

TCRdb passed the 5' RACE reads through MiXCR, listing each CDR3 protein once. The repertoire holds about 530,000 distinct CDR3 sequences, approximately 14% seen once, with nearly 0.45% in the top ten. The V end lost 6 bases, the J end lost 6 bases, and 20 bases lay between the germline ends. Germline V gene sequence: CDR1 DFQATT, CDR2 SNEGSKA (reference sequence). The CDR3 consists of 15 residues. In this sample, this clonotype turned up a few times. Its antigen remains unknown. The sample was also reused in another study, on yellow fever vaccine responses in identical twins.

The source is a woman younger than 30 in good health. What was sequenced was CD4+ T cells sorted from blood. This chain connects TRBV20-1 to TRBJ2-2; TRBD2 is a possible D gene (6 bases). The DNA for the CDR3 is TGCAGTGCCCCCGATCCGGGGGTGGGGGCCGGGGAGCTGTTTTTT. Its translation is CSAPDPGVGAGELFF.